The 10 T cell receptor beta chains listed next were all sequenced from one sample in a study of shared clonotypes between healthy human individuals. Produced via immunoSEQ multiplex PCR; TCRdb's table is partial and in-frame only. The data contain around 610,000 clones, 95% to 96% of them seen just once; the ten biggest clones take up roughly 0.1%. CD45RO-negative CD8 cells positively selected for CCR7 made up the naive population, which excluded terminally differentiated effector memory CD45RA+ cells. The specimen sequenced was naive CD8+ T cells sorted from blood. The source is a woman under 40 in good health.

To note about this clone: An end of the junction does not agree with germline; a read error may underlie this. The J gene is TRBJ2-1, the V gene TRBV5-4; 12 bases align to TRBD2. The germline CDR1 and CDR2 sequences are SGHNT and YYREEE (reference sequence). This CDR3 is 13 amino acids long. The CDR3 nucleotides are TGCGAGAGTCGGACTAGCGGGAACAATGAGCAGTTCTTC. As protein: CESRTSGNNEQFF. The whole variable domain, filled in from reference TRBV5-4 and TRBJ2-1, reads ETGVTQSPTHLIKTRGQQVTLRCSSQSGHNTVSWYQQALGQGPQFIFQYYREEENGRGNFPPRFSGLQFPNYSSELNVNALELDDSALYLCESRTSGNNEQFFGPGTRLTVL.

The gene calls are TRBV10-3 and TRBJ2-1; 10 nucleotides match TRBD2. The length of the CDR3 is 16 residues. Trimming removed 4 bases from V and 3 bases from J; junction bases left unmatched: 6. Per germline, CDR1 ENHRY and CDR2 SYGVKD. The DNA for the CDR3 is TGTGCCATCAGTGGACCGGGACTAGCGAACTACAATGAGCAGTTCTTC. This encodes CAISGPGLANYNEQFF.

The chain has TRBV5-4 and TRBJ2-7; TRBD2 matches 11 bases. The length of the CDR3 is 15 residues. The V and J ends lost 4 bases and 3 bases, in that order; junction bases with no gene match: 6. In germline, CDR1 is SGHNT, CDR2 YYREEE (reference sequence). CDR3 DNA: TGTGCCAGCAGCCCCGGGACTAGCGGTTACTACGAGCAGTACTTC. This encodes CASSPGTSGYYEQYF. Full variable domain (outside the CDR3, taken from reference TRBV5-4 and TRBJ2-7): ETGVTQSPTHLIKTRGQQVTLRCSSQSGHNTVSWYQQALGQGPQFIFQYYREEENGRGNFPPRFSGLQFPNYSSELNVNALELDDSALYLCASSPGTSGYYEQYFGPGTRLTVT.

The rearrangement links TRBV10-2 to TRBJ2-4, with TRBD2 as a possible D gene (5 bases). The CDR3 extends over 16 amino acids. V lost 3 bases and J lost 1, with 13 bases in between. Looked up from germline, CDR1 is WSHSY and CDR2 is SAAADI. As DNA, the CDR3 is TGCGCCAGCAGTGAAGGACTCGGGTGGGCCAAAAACATTCAGTACTTC. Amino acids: CASSEGLGWAKNIQYF.

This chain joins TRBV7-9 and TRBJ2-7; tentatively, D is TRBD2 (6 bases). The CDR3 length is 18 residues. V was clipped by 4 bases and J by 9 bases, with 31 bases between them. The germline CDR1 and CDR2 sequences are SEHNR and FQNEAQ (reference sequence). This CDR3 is CASSSRGTGTQRVYGQYF. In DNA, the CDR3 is TGTGCCAGCAGCTCCCGCGGGACCGGAACCCAGCGGGTTTATGGGCAGTACTTC.

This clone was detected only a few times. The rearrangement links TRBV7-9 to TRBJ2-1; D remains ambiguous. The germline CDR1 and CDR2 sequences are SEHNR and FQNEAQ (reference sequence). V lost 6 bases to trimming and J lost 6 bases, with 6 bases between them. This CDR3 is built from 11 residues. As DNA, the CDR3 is TGTGCCAGCAGGGGGATCAATGAGCAGTTCTTC. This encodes CASRGINEQFF.

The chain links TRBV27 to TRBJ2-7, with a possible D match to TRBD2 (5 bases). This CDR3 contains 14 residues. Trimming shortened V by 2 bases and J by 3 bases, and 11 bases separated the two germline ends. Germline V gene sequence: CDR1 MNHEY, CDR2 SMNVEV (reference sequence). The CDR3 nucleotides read TGTGCCAGCAGTTTAGAACCGGGAAGCTACGAGCAGTACTTC. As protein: CASSLEPGSYEQYF.

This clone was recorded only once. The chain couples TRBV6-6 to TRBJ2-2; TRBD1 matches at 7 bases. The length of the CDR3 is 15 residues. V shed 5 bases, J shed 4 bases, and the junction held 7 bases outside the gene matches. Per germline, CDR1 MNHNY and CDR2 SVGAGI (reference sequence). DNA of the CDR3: TGTGCCAGCAGTCCATGGGGACAGACCACCGGGGAGCTGTTTTTT. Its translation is CASSPWGQTTGELFF.

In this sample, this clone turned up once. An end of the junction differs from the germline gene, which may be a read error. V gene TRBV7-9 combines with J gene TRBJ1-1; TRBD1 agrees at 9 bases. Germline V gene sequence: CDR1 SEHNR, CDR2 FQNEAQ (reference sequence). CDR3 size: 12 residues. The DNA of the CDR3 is TGTGCCAGCAGCTTAGGTGGACAGGGGTTCTACTTT. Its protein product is CASSLGGQGFYF. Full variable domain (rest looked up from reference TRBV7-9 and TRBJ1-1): DTGVSQNPRHKITKRGQNVTFRCDPISEHNRLYWYRQTLGQGPEFLTYFQNEAQLEKSRLLSDRFSAERPKGSFSTLEIQRTEQGDSAMYLCASSLGGQGFYFGQGTRLTVV.

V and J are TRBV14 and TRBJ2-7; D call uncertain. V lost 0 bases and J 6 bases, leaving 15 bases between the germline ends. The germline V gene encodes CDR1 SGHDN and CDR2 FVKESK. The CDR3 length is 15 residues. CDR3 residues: CASSQDFTSLGEQYF. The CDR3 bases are TGTGCCAGCAGCCAAGATTTCACTTCCCTGGGCGAGCAGTACTTC. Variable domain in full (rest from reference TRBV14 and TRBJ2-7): EAGVTQFPSHSVIEKGQTVTLRCDPISGHDNLYWYRRVMGKEIKFLLHFVKESKQDESGMPNNRFLAERTGGTYSTLKVQPAELEDSGVYFCASSQDFTSLGEQYFGPGTRLTVT.